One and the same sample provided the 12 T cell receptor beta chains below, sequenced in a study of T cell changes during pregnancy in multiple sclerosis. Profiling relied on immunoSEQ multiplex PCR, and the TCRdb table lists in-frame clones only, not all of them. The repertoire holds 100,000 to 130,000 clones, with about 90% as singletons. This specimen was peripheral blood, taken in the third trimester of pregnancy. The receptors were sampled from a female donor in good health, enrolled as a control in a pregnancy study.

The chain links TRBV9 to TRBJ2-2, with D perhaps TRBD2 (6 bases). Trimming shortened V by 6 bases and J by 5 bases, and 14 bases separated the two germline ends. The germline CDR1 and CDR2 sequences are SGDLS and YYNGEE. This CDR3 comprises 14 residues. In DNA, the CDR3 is TGTGCCAGCATGGGGGACTCGGTGACCGGGGAGCTGTTTTTT. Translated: CASMGDSVTGELFF.

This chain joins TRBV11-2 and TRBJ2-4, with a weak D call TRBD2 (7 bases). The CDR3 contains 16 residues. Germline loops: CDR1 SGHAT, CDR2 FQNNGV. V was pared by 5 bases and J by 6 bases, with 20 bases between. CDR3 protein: CASSRRERGGGNIQYF. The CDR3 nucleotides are TGTGCCAGCAGCCGACGGGAGAGGGGGGGCGGAAACATTCAGTACTTC.

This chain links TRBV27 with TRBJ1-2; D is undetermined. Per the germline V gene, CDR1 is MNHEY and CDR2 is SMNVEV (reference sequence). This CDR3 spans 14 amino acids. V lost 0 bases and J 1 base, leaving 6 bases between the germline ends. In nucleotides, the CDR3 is TGTGCCAGCAGTTTATCGAGGGTTAACTATGGCTACACCTTC. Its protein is CASSLSRVNYGYTF.

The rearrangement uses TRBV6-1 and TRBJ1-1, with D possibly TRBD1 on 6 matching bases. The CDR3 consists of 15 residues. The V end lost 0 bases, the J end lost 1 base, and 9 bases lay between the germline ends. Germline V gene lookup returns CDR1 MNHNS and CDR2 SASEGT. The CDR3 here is CASSEAQGGNTEAFF. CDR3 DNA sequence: TGTGCCAGCAGTGAAGCGCAAGGGGGGAACACTGAAGCTTTCTTT.

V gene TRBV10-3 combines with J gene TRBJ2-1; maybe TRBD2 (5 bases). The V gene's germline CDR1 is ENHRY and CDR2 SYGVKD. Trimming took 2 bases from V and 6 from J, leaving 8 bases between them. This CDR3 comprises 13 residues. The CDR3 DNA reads TGTGCCATCAGTGAGGGCGGGCTCAATGAGCAGTTCTTC. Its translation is CAISEGGLNEQFF.

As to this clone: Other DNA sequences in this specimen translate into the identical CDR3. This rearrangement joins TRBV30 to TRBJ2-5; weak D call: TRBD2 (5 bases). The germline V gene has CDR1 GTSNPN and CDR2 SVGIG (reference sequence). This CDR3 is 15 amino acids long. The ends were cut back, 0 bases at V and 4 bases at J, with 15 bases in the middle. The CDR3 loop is CAWSVLVGEGETQYF. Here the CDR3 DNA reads TGTGCCTGGAGTGTACTAGTGGGAGAAGGAGAGACCCAGTACTTC.

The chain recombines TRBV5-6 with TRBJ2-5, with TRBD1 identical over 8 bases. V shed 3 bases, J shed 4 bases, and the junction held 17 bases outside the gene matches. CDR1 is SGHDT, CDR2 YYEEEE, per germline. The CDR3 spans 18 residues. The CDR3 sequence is CASSSFLGQGGPPETQYF. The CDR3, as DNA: TGTGCCAGCAGCTCCTTTCTCGGACAGGGCGGCCCTCCAGAGACCCAGTACTTC.

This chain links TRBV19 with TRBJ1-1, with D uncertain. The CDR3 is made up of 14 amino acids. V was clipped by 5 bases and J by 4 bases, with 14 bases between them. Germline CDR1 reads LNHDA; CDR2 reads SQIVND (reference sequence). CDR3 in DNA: TGTGCCAGTAGTTGGGGAGGTGAAGGCACTGAAGCTTTCTTT. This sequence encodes CASSWGGEGTEAFF.

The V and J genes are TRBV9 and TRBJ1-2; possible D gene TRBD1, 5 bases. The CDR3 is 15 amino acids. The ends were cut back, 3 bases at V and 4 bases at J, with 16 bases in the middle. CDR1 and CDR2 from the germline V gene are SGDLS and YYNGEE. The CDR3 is CASSARDSNPYGYTF. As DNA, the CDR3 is TGTGCCAGCAGCGCTCGGGACTCAAACCCCTATGGCTACACCTTC.

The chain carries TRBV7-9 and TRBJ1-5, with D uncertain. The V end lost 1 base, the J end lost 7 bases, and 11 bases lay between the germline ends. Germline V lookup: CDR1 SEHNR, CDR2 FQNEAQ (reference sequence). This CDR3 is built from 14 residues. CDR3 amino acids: CASSLEGGKQPQHF. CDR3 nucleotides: TGTGCCAGCAGCTTAGAGGGAGGGAAGCAGCCCCAGCATTTT. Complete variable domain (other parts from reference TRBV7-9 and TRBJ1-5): DTGVSQNPRHKITKRGQNVTFRCDPISEHNRLYWYRQTLGQGPEFLTYFQNEAQLEKSRLLSDRFSAERPKGSFSTLEIQRTEQGDSAMYLCASSLEGGKQPQHFGDGTRLSIL.

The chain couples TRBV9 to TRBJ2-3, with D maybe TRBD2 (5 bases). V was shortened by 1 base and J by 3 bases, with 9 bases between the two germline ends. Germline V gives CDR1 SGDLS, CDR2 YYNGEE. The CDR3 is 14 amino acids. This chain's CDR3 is CASSVTRKTDTQYF. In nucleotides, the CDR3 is TGTGCCAGCAGCGTAACTAGGAAGACAGATACGCAGTATTTT. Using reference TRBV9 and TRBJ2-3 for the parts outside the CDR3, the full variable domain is DSGVTQTPKHLITATGQRVTLRCSPRSGDLSVYWYQQSLDQGLQFLIQYYNGEERAKGNILERFSAQQFPDLHSELNLSSLELGDSALYFCASSVTRKTDTQYFGPGTRLTVL.

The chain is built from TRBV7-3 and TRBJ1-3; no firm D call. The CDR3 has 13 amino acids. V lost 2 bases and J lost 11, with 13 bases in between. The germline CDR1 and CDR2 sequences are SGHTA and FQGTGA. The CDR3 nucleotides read TGTGCCAGCAGCTTATCAGGAGGGAGCGCCATATATTTT. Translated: CASSLSGGSAIYF.